This T cell receptor (beta chain) came from a study of blood T cell repertoires in COVID-19. V gave up 2 bases and J gave up 4 bases; unmatched junction bases: 8. CDR1 SGHNT and CDR2 YYREEE come from the germline V gene (reference sequence). The CDR3 runs to 15 residues. Followed over time, Seattle patients had been enrolled while infection was active. Sequencing used immunoSEQ multiplex PCR; TCRdb keeps in-frame clones, though not all of them. Found here are approximately 270,000 clones, around 82% of them singletons; the top ten hold around 16%. The sample was peripheral blood. V and J are TRBV5-4 and TRBJ2-7; 8 bases fit TRBD1. The receptor comes from a person aged 70 to 85 with COVID-19, enrolled during active disease. CDR3 DNA: TGTGCCAGCAGCTTAGGGGGGACAGGTTCGTACGAGCAGTACTTC. It yields the protein CASSLGGTGSYEQYF.